The 16 T cell receptor beta chains below all came from one sample that was sequenced in a study of blood T cell repertoires in COVID-19. Repertoires were generated with immunoSEQ multiplex PCR, while TCRdb's copy carries only in-frame clones and drops some. The sample lists 300,000 to 400,000 clones, about 82% occurring once. Input material: peripheral blood. Receptors were obtained from a human donor in a cohort sampled during active COVID-19.

The chain is built from TRBV15 and TRBJ2-4; D ambiguous. V shed 3 bases and J shed 0 bases, with 12 bases lying between them. The germline CDR1 and CDR2 sequences are LNHNV and YYDKDF (reference sequence). This CDR3 is built from 16 residues. CDR3 sequence: CATSRALHLAKNIQYF. As DNA, the CDR3 is TGTGCCACCAGCAGGGCCCTCCATTTAGCCAAAAACATTCAGTACTTC.

This chain connects TRBV12-5 to TRBJ1-4; 8 bases match TRBD1. The germline V gene has CDR1 LGHNT and CDR2 FRNRAP. V shed 2 bases and J 10 bases; nucleotides not matched to a gene: 6. The CDR3 loop spans 14 amino acids. For the CDR3, the DNA is TGTGCTAGTGGTTTGTCCGGGACAGGAGGAAAACTGTTTTTT. Protein sequence: CASGLSGTGGKLFF. Full variable domain (outside the CDR3, taken from reference TRBV12-5 and TRBJ1-4): DARVTQTPRHKVTEMGQEVTMRCQPILGHNTVFWYRQTMMQGLELLAYFRNRAPLDDSGMPKDRFSAEMPDATLATLKIQPSEPRDSAVYFCASGLSGTGGKLFFGSGTQLSVL.

V and J are TRBV5-1 and TRBJ2-7; D gene uncertain. The CDR3 loop spans 13 amino acids. Per germline, CDR1 SGHRS and CDR2 YFSETQ. Trimming pared 8 bases from V and 3 bases from J, leaving 15 bases between. The CDR3 region is CASKSFGGYEQYF. The CDR3 nucleotides read TGCGCCAGTAAGAGTTTTGGTGGCTACGAGCAGTACTTC.

This chain connects TRBV10-3 to TRBJ2-3, with TRBD1 matching over 8 bases. V lost 0 bases, J lost 2 bases, and 7 bases stayed unmatched. Germline V lookup: CDR1 ENHRY, CDR2 SYGVKD. CDR3 length equals 17 residues. The CDR3 sequence is CAISESGQVMSTDTQYF. As DNA, the CDR3 is TGTGCCATCAGTGAGTCGGGACAGGTCATGTCCACAGATACGCAGTATTTT.

This clone showed up just a few times. The rearrangement links TRBV9 to TRBJ2-1; D is ambiguous. Trimming cost V 0 bases and J 8 bases, with 12 bases left between them. CDR1 is SGDLS, CDR2 YYNGEE, per germline. This CDR3 has 14 residues. The CDR3 spells CASSVVPRQDEQFF. In nucleotides, the CDR3 is TGTGCCAGCAGCGTAGTTCCCCGTCAGGATGAGCAGTTCTTC. Drawing the rest from reference TRBV9 and TRBJ2-1, the complete variable domain is DSGVTQTPKHLITATGQRVTLRCSPRSGDLSVYWYQQSLDQGLQFLIQYYNGEERAKGNILERFSAQQFPDLHSELNLSSLELGDSALYFCASSVVPRQDEQFFGPGTRLTVL.

The V and J genes are TRBV14 and TRBJ1-4; D may be TRBD1 (6 bases). Trimming took off 0 bases at V and 8 bases at J, with 16 bases between the two ends. Looked up from germline, CDR1 is SGHDN and CDR2 is FVKESK. The CDR3 length is 16 residues. This CDR3 reads CASSQEGGTGREKLFF. CDR3 in DNA: TGTGCCAGCAGCCAAGAAGGGGGAACAGGAAGGGAAAAACTGTTTTTT. Based on the CDR3 plus reference TRBV14 and TRBJ1-4, the full variable domain is EAGVTQFPSHSVIEKGQTVTLRCDPISGHDNLYWYRRVMGKEIKFLLHFVKESKQDESGMPNNRFLAERTGGTYSTLKVQPAELEDSGVYFCASSQEGGTGREKLFFGSGTQLSVL.

This chain connects TRBV13 to TRBJ2-5, with D possibly being TRBD1 (6 bases). The CDR3 has 17 residues. Trimming took 4 bases from V and 0 from J, leaving 18 bases between them. The V gene's germline CDR1 is PRHDT and CDR2 FYEKMQ (reference sequence). The DNA of the CDR3 is TGTGCCAGCAGCTCCGCAAGAAGGGGGAGTTACCAAGAGACCCAGTACTTC. It specifies CASSSARRGSYQETQYF.

V gene TRBV10-3 combines with J gene TRBJ1-1; D is ambiguous. CDR1 is ENHRY, CDR2 SYGVKD, per germline. This CDR3 comprises 12 residues. The germline V and J ends were trimmed by 4 bases and 5 bases, with 8 bases remaining between them. The CDR3 sequence: CAISVYGTEAFF. In nucleotides, the CDR3 is TGTGCCATCAGTGTTTACGGGACTGAAGCTTTCTTT.

The chain is built from TRBV4-1 and TRBJ1-3; no reliable D call. The CDR3 runs to 15 residues. Germline-derived CDR1 and CDR2 are MGHRA and YSYEKL. V was cut by 0 bases and J by 4 bases, with 10 bases left in between. In DNA, the CDR3 is TGCGCCAGCAGCCAAGATGGCGGGTCCGGAAACACCATATATTTT. Translating gives CASSQDGGSGNTIYF.

This clone was recorded a few times. CDR3 amino acids: CAITIQGWNTEAFF. CDR3 DNA sequence: TGTGCCATCACAATACAGGGTTGGAACACTGAAGCTTTCTTT. The V call is TRBV6-5, the J call TRBJ1-1, with D possibly matching TRBD1 (6 bases). The CDR3 has 14 amino acids. Germline values: CDR1 MNHEY, CDR2 SVGAGI. The V end was cut by 10 bases, the J end by 1 base, with 16 bases between.

The chain has TRBV5-1 and TRBJ1-3; D is undetermined. The germline gives CDR1 SGHRS, CDR2 YFSETQ. V was cut by 0 bases and J by 4 bases, with 14 bases left in between. There are 16 residues in the CDR3. This CDR3 reads CASSLGPPSGGNTIYF. The CDR3 region has the DNA TGCGCCAGCAGCTTGGGTCCGCCATCCGGGGGAAACACCATATATTTT.

CDR3 in DNA: TGTGCCACCAGTGATTCTCCCGGACAGGGGATTGACACTGAAGCTTTCTTT. Its translation: CATSDSPGQGIDTEAFF. The chain uses TRBV24-1 and TRBJ1-1; TRBD1 matches 9 bases. This CDR3 is 17 amino acids long. CDR1 is KGHDR and CDR2 is SFDVKD in the germline V gene. The V and J ends lost 2 bases and 3 bases, in that order; junction bases with no gene match: 9.

The chain recombines TRBV5-5 with TRBJ2-2, with D maybe TRBD2 (5 bases). This CDR3 spans 16 amino acids. CDR1 SGHKS and CDR2 YYEKEE come from the germline V gene (reference sequence). The V gene lost 8 bases and the J gene lost 1 base, with 18 bases spanning the gap. CDR3 protein: CARSPGREKNTGELFF. CDR3 nucleotide sequence: TGTGCCAGATCACCAGGCCGGGAAAAGAACACCGGGGAGCTGTTTTTT. The whole variable domain, remainder taken from reference TRBV5-5 and TRBJ2-2, is DAGVTQSPTHLIKTRGQQVTLRCSPISGHKSVSWYQQVLGQGPQFIFQYYEKEERGRGNFPDRFSARQFPNYSSELNVNALLLGDSALYLCARSPGREKNTGELFFGEGSRLTVL.

The rearrangement joins TRBV27 to TRBJ1-1; 9 bases fit TRBD1. CDR1 and CDR2 (germline): MNHEY, SMNVEV (reference sequence). This CDR3 has 14 residues. With 5 bases clipped from V and 2 bases from J, the junction kept 3 bases outside the gene matches. CDR3 region: CASSLQGANTEAFF. The CDR3 nucleotides read TGTGCCAGCAGTCTACAGGGGGCAAACACTGAAGCTTTCTTT.

J is TRBJ2-1 and V is TRBV5-1, with TRBD1 matching over 7 bases. CDR3 size: 15 residues. Germline V gene lookup returns CDR1 SGHRS and CDR2 YFSETQ. With V trimmed by 3 bases and J by 3 bases, 6 bases remained unmatched. CDR3 protein: CASSSTGHDYNEQFF. CDR3 nucleotides: TGCGCCAGCAGCTCGACAGGGCATGACTACAATGAGCAGTTCTTC.

A remark on this clone: Different DNA sequences within this sample yield the same CDR3. The rearrangement uses TRBV9 and TRBJ2-2; possibly TRBD1 for D (5 bases). From germline, CDR1 is SGDLS and CDR2 YYNGEE. Trimming left V 2 bases short and J 2 bases short, with 10 bases between. The CDR3 extends over 15 amino acids. For the CDR3, the DNA is TGTGCCAGCAGCGTCCAGGGATTAAACACCGGGGAGCTGTTTTTT. As protein: CASSVQGLNTGELFF.